This T cell receptor beta chain stems from a study of blood T cells in healthy people across ages. A J-beta primer mix and a sample-barcoded 5' primer were used in a second PCR of roughly 7 to 12 cycles. TCRdb reprocessed the 5' RACE reads via MiXCR and lists one record per CDR3 protein. The data show 1.6 million or so distinct CDR3 sequences, with around 35% seen just once and approximately 10% held by the top ten. This CDR3 has 16 residues. Trimming took off 8 bases at V and 0 bases at J, with 19 bases between the two ends. Germline-derived CDR1 and CDR2 are SEHNR and FQNEAQ (reference sequence). This chain connects TRBV7-9 to TRBJ1-2; no clear D gene. Sequencing was done on a sample of blood. The clonotype comes from a woman under 40 in good health. CDR3 in amino acids: CASYHLPVITNYGYTF. The CDR3 DNA reads as TGTGCCAGCTACCATCTACCCGTGATCACTAACTATGGCTACACCTTC.